This TCR beta chain was recorded in a study of T cell clonality in common variable immunodeficiency (dated by TCRdb to the mid-2010s). The investigation overall reported the following: According to the authors, figuring out what caused the increased clonality in CVID would require sequencing the repertoires of T cell subpopulations. Patient heterogeneity within the CVID cohort put limits on correlating repertoire features with clinical complications. Even though DNA input was equal, the average per sample came to 82,000 or so unique sequences for controls compared with about 31,547 for CVID samples. Healthy controls shared more TCRbeta clones with each other than CVID subjects shared among themselves (p < 0.0001). Increased TCRbeta clonality was found in CVID subjects compared with healthy controls (t-test p = 0.018), with the increase being most characteristic of about a third of subjects. Reportedly, TCRbeta sequences from CVID had fewer deletions and N-nucleotide insertions, and highly modified clones with 13 or more V deletions were absent from CVID.

This clone was observed a few times. This clone's antigen is unknown. The read finishes 3 residues shy of the CDR3 end, and the germline J gene is used to complete it. The CDR3 numbers 16 residues from cysteine through phenylalanine. The DNA covers only part of the CDR3, 39 bases in frame from base 1. Taken from the germline V gene, the CDR1 and CDR2 loops are MNHEY and SVGEGT. Equivalent amounts of genomic DNA from CVID and control samples were used as sequencing input. For every sample, a 60 bp segment covering the rearranged TCRbeta CDR3 region was amplified and then sequenced. TCRbeta amplification used the immunoSEQ assay, a bias-corrected multiplex PCR with high-throughput sequencing. As for the authors' bioinformatics: Every unique nucleotide sequence counted as a clone and was annotated with V, D and J genes, copy number and frequency. Sequences were labeled productive if in frame, and non-productive if out of frame or containing stop codons. As previously described, clonality was calculated on the basis of Shannon's entropy. Mean CDR3 Kyte-Doolittle hydropathy was derived from the predicted amino acid sequences of productive clones. Using the R hclust function, scaled V gene usage was clustered hierarchically with Manhattan distance and complete linkage. Sharing of clones by CDR3 amino acid sequence was evaluated by resampling 12 repertoires per group over 100 rounds. Repertoires were searched for approximately 70 published EBV-specific and a few hundred published CMV-specific TCRbeta sequences. Analysis left out two CVID samples that produced under 10,000 sequences, so 35 to 50 CVID repertoires remained. In its TCRdb copy, this immuneACCESS table keeps in-frame sequences only and misses some clones. Where compared with another copy, unresolved V genes explain less than half of these, and the others have no known cause. V and J calls and clone size are copied from that table; D and trimming were computed from the DNA. In this sample the table shows about 40,000 clones, and no singletons are among them. The ten largest clones add up to approximately 3.6% of the sample.

Most of the CVID patients and most of the healthy controls were of Caucasian heritage. Heparinized peripheral whole blood samples of about 4.5 to 9 ml were obtained from each donor. Genomic DNA from adults with common variable immune deficiency (CVID) and from healthy adult controls was used to sequence TCRbeta CDR3 repertoires. A total of some 22 healthy adult volunteers (about twelve female and around ten male; age range roughly 23 to 66 years, mean age approximately 34) were included in the control group. Diluted blood was density-centrifuged over Hypaque 1077 or Ficoll-Paque to isolate peripheral blood mononuclear cells. Genomic DNA was obtained from unsorted mononuclear cells using either Qiagen column purification or a centrifugation-based method.

This TCR derives from a person aged 18 to 70 in good health. Sequencing was carried out using peripheral blood mononuclear cells. The chain joins TRBV6-2 or TRBV6-3 to TRBJ2-3, with 9 middle bases fitting TRBD2. The CDR3 protein: CASSYSLGSGSMTQYF. The sequenced part of the CDR3 DNA is TGTGCCAGCAGTTACTCGTTAGGTAGCGGGAGTATGACG.